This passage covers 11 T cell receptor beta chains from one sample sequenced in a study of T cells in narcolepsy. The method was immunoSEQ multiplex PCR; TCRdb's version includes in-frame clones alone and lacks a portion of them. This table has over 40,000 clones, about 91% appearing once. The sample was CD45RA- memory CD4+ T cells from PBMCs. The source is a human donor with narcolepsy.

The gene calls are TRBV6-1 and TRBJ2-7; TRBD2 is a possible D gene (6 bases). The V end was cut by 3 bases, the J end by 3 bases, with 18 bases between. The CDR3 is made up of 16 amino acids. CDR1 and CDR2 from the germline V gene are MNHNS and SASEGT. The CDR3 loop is CASSDFAAGTRYEQYF. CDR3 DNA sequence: TGTGCCAGCAGTGATTTCGCGGCAGGGACTCGCTACGAGCAGTACTTC.

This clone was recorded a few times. The DNA of the CDR3 is TGTGCCAGCAGCCAAAGCGGGAACACCGGGGAGCTGTTTTTT. This translates into CASSQSGNTGELFF. The chain joins TRBV7-9 to TRBJ2-2, with D possibly TRBD2 on 5 matching bases. The length of the CDR3 is 14 residues. Deletions cut 5 bases from V and 1 base from J, with 8 bases between. The germline CDR1 and CDR2 sequences are SEHNR and FQNEAQ (reference sequence).

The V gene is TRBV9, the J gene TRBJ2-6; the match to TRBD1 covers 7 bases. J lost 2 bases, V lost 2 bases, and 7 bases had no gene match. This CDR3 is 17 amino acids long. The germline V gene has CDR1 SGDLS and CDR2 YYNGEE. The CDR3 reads CASSVRDSGAGANVLTF. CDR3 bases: TGTGCCAGCAGCGTGAGGGACAGTGGGGCTGGGGCCAACGTCCTGACTTTC.

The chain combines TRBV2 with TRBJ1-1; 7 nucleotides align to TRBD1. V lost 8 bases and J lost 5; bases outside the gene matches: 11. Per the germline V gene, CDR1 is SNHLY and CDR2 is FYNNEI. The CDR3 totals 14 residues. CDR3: CASVMTGISTEAFF. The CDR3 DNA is TGTGCCAGCGTTATGACAGGGATATCGACTGAAGCTTTCTTT.

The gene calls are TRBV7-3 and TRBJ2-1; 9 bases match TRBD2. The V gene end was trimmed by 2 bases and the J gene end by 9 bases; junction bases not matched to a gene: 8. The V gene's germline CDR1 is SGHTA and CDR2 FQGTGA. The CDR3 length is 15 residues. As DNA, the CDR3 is TGTGCCAGCAGCTTATTTCCCAGCGGGGGGAGTGAGCAGTTCTTC. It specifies CASSLFPSGGSEQFF. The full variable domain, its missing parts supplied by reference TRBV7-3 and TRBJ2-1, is GAGVSQTPSNKVTEKGKYVELRCDPISGHTALYWYRQSLGQGPEFLIYFQGTGAADDSGLPNDRFFAVRPEGSVSTLKIQRTERGDSAVYLCASSLFPSGGSEQFFGPGTRLTVL.

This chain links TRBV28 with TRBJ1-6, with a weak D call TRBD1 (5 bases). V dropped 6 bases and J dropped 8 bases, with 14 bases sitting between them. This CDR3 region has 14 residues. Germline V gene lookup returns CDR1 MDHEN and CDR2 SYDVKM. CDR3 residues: CASRHRRLDSPLHF. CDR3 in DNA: TGTGCCAGCAGGCACAGGAGGTTGGATTCACCCCTCCACTTT.

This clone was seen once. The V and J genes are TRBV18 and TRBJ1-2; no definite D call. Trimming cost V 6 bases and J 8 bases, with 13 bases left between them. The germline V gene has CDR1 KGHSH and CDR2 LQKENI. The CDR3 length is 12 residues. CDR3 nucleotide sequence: TGTGCCAGCTCCCCAAGCTGGGGAGGCTACACCTTC. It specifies CASSPSWGGYTF.

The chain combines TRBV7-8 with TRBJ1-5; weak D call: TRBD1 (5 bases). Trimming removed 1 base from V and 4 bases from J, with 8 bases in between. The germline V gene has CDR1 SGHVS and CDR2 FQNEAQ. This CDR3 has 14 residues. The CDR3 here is CASSLVGGNQPQHF. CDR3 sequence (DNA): TGTGCCAGCAGCTTAGTGGGGGGAAATCAGCCCCAGCATTTT.

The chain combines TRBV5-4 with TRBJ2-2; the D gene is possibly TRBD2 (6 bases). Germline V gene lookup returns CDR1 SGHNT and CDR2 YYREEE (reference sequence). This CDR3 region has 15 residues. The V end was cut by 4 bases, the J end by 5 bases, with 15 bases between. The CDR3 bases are TGTGCCAGCAGCCAGAAAGGAGGGAGGACCGGGGAGCTGTTTTTT. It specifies CASSQKGGRTGELFF.

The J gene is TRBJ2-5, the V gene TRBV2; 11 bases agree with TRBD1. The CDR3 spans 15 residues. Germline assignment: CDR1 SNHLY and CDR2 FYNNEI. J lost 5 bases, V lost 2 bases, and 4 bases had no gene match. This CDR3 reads CASSERTGGAETQYF. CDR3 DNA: TGTGCCAGCAGTGAAAGGACAGGGGGCGCGGAGACCCAGTACTTC.

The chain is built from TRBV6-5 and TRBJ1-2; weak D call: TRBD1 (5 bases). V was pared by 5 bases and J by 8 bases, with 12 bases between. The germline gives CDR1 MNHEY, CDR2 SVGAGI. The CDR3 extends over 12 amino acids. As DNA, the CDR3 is TGTGCCAGCAGTCCAGGGACGCGGGGCTACACCTTC. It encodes CASSPGTRGYTF.